This paragraph covers one T cell receptor (beta chain) sequence. Its antigen is unknown. These data originate in a study of pediatric ulcerative colitis. Overall study results and limits: Repertoires came from total lymphocyte DNA, not specific subsets. Compared with controls, ulcerative colitis showed greater blood-rectum clone sharing.

Rectal tissue came from one to two pinch biopsies taken at colonoscopy. Sequencing was at survey level. Profiling relied on immunoSEQ multiplex PCR, and the TCRdb table lists in-frame clones only, not all of them. The sample includes approximately 15,000 clones, about 76% of them seen just once. The TCR originated in a girl between 10 and 17 years old with moderate ulcerative colitis. Sequencing used gut tissue.

The CDR3 loop reads CASSPEVRGGAFF. The CDR3 nucleotides read TGTGCCAGCAGCCCAGAGGTGCGGGGGGGAGCTTTCTTT. The genes are TRBV7-9 and TRBJ1-1; possibly TRBD1 for D (5 bases). CDR1 is SEHNR and CDR2 is FQNEAQ in the germline V gene (reference sequence). The CDR3 contains 13 residues. With 5 bases removed from V and 10 bases from J, the gap between germline ends came to 17 bases. The full variable domain, completed using reference TRBV7-9 and TRBJ1-1, is DTGVSQNPRHKITKRGQNVTFRCDPISEHNRLYWYRQTLGQGPEFLTYFQNEAQLEKSRLLSDRFSAERPKGSFSTLEIQRTEQGDSAMYLCASSPEVRGGAFFGQGTRLTVV.